A single sample gave rise to the 23 T cell receptor beta chains below, sequenced in a study of TIL therapy for anti-PD-1-resistant metastatic lung cancer. This sample's time point: pre-treatment sample, taken before nivolumab and TIL therapy. This was the immunoSEQ v3 assay. The data were produced by immunoSEQ multiplex PCR, yet TCRdb's version contains in-frame clones alone and is incomplete. In the table there are just over 45,000 clones, roughly 78% of which are singletons. The material was blood, obtained at baseline. These receptors came from a man aged 70 or older with non-small cell lung cancer.

This chain connects TRBV7-6 to TRBJ2-7, with D tentatively TRBD2 (7 bases). Trimming removed 0 bases at V and 5 bases at J, with 14 bases between. The CDR3 totals 15 residues. The germline V gene encodes CDR1 SGHVS and CDR2 FNYEAQ. The CDR3 loop reads CASSLAGGLGDEQYF. In DNA form, the CDR3 reads TGTGCCAGCAGCTTAGCCGGGGGGCTTGGCGACGAGCAGTACTTC.

The chain couples TRBV10-1 to TRBJ2-1; TRBD2 matches 10 bases. The germline gives CDR1 WNHNN, CDR2 SYGVQD (reference sequence). J lost 1 base, V lost 10 bases, and 7 bases had no gene match. The CDR3 is made up of 15 amino acids. CDR3: CATRLAGDSYNEQFF. In nucleotides, the CDR3 is TGCGCCACCCGCCTAGCGGGAGATTCCTACAATGAGCAGTTCTTC.

This clone is categorized as medium-sized. Other DNA variants within this sample encode the same CDR3. The chain combines TRBV28 with TRBJ1-4; D unclear. The V and J ends lost 4 bases and 0 bases respectively, with 9 bases between them. There are 15 residues in the CDR3. Germline CDR1 is MDHEN and CDR2 is SYDVKM. The CDR3 DNA sequence: TGTGCCAGCAGTTCCCTCAGTACAACTAATGAAAAACTGTTTTTT. Amino acids: CASSSLSTTNEKLFF.

The chain employs TRBV7-9 and TRBJ2-2; no clear D. Germline V CDR1 and CDR2: SEHNR, FQNEAQ (reference sequence). V dropped 4 bases and J dropped 4 bases, with 4 bases sitting between them. The length of the CDR3 is 12 residues. CDR3 residues: CASSSTTGELFF. The CDR3 nucleotides are TGTGCCAGCAGCTCGACCACCGGGGAGCTGTTTTTT.

This chain connects TRBV29-1 to TRBJ2-1; tentatively, D is TRBD1 (6 bases). This CDR3 has 12 residues. CDR1 is SQVTM, CDR2 ANQGSEA, per germline. Trimming removed 6 bases at V and 7 bases at J, with 13 bases between. CDR3 region: CSVGRGWNEQFF. CDR3 nucleotide sequence: TGCAGCGTAGGCAGGGGATGGAATGAGCAGTTCTTC.

This sequence joins TRBV18 and TRBJ1-5, with D unclear. The germline gives CDR1 KGHSH, CDR2 LQKENI. V was shortened by 5 bases and J by 3 bases, with 8 bases between the two germline ends. There are 13 residues in the CDR3. CDR3 coding DNA: TGTGCCAGCTCAAGCAATCCCAATCAGCCCCAGCATTTT. This encodes CASSSNPNQPQHF.

This clone was seen more than once but under ten times. The rearrangement uses TRBV7-6 and TRBJ2-1; no clear D gene. The V gene lost 3 bases and the J gene lost 3 bases, with 3 bases spanning the gap. CDR3 length: 12 amino acids. Per the germline V gene, CDR1 is SGHVS and CDR2 is FNYEAQ. In DNA, the CDR3 is TGTGCCAGCAGCTTTGTCTACAATGAGCAGTTCTTC. Residues: CASSFVYNEQFF.

This clone was seen a few times. This rearrangement joins TRBV4-1 to TRBJ2-5, with D tentatively TRBD1 or TRBD2 (6 bases each). The CDR3 is made up of 14 amino acids. With 4 bases removed from V and 5 bases from J, the gap between germline ends came to 14 bases. Germline loops: CDR1 MGHRA, CDR2 YSYEKL. As DNA, the CDR3 is TGCGCCAGCAGCCGAAATCTAGGGGGGGAGACCCAGTACTTC. Residues: CASSRNLGGETQYF.

The CDR3 spells CASSQDGDEQYF. The CDR3 region has the DNA TGCGCCAGCAGCCAAGACGGGGACGAGCAGTACTTC. The chain uses TRBV4-1 and TRBJ2-7; a possible D gene is TRBD2 (5 bases). Germline CDR1 is MGHRA and CDR2 is YSYEKL. Trimming stripped 0 bases from V and 5 bases from J, with 5 bases between. The CDR3 sequence is 12 residues long.

The V and J genes are TRBV27 and TRBJ2-1; 12 bases are shared with TRBD2. This CDR3 region has 14 residues. Germline V gene data show CDR1 as MNHEY and CDR2 as SMNVEV (reference sequence). The junction had 6 bases not matched to a gene; V was cut back by 3 bases and J by 12 bases. CDR3 residues: CASSLGLAGGGQFF. Here the CDR3 DNA reads TGTGCCAGCAGTTTGGGTCTAGCGGGAGGGGGGCAGTTCTTC.

The CDR3 protein is CAWSVRGPGNTIYF. The CDR3 nucleotides read TGTGCCTGGAGTGTCAGGGGGCCTGGAAACACCATATATTTT. This chain joins TRBV30 and TRBJ1-3; 8 nucleotides line up with TRBD1. V lost 0 bases and J lost 2; bases outside the gene matches: 0. The germline CDR1 and CDR2 sequences are GTSNPN and SVGIG (reference sequence). This CDR3 spans 14 amino acids.

V gene TRBV28 combines with J gene TRBJ2-7; tentatively, D is TRBD2 (6 bases). CDR1 is MDHEN, CDR2 SYDVKM, per germline. The CDR3 consists of 13 residues. V dropped 6 bases and J dropped 8 bases, with 17 bases sitting between them. This chain's CDR3 is CASSSEEGFKQYF. For the CDR3, the DNA is TGTGCCAGCAGCTCAGAGGAGGGCTTCAAGCAGTACTTC.

The chain employs TRBV27 and TRBJ2-7, with 9 bases identical to TRBD1. V lost 6 bases, J lost 2 bases, and 5 bases stayed unmatched. CDR3 length equals 14 residues. Germline CDR1 and CDR2: MNHEY and SMNVEV (reference sequence). In nucleotides, the CDR3 is TGTGCCAGCAGCCAGGACAGGGGACCCTACGAGCAGTACTTC. Amino acids: CASSQDRGPYEQYF.

This chain joins TRBV5-1 and TRBJ2-5; 7 nucleotides agree with TRBD1. Germline assignment: CDR1 SGHRS and CDR2 YFSETQ. The CDR3 extends over 13 amino acids. V lost 9 bases to trimming and J lost 5 bases; unmatched junction nucleotides: 10. CDR3 DNA: TGCGCCACCAACCAGGGGGAGCGGGAGACCCAGTACTTC. Residues: CATNQGERETQYF.

Regarding this clone: The junction shows a germline mismatch at one end, possibly a read error. The chain links TRBV28 to TRBJ1-5; D ambiguous. From germline, CDR1 is MDHEN and CDR2 SYDVKM. The CDR3 length is 11 residues. The CDR3 loop reads CASSFDLKPFF. CDR3 coding DNA: TGTGCCAGCAGTTTCGACCTTAAGCCATTTTTT.

The chain couples TRBV5-1 to TRBJ2-5, with 8 bases that match TRBD1. The V and J ends lost 6 bases and 1 base, in that order; junction bases with no gene match: 11. Germline V gives CDR1 SGHRS, CDR2 YFSETQ. The CDR3 is 16 amino acids. CDR3 sequence reads: CASTPPQGVSQETQYF. CDR3 DNA sequence: TGCGCCAGCACACCCCCACAGGGGGTAAGCCAAGAGACCCAGTACTTC.

The CDR3 nucleotides read TGTGCCAGCAGCTTTTTTCCGAACACCGGGGAGCTGTTTTTT. Amino acid sequence: CASSFFPNTGELFF. This rearrangement joins TRBV5-4 to TRBJ2-2; D ambiguous. This CDR3 region has 14 residues. With 2 bases removed from V and 0 bases from J, the gap between germline ends came to 5 bases. Germline V gene data show CDR1 as SGHNT and CDR2 as YYREEE (reference sequence).

The chain carries TRBV5-1 and TRBJ2-3; 7 bases map to TRBD1. Germline V gene data show CDR1 as SGHRS and CDR2 as YFSETQ. CDR3 length equals 15 residues. The V segment lost 0 bases and the J segment 4 bases; nucleotides outside the gene matches: 5. Here the CDR3 reads CASSLARQGADTQYF. The CDR3 DNA follows: TGCGCCAGCAGCTTGGCCCGACAGGGTGCAGATACGCAGTATTTT.

The V call is TRBV30, the J call TRBJ2-3, with a tentative D call TRBD2 (6 bases). Trimming removed 0 bases from V and 3 bases from J, with 10 bases in between. The V gene's germline CDR1 is GTSNPN and CDR2 SVGIG (reference sequence). This CDR3 region has 14 residues. The CDR3 coding sequence is TGTGCCTGGAGTGTCGGGAGTTCGACAGATACGCAGTATTTT. Protein product: CAWSVGSSTDTQYF.

This clone was observed a few times. The chain combines TRBV25-1 with TRBJ2-1, with 11 nucleotides matching TRBD1. The CDR3 length is 15 residues. Germline-derived CDR1 and CDR2 are MGHDK and SYGVNS. V dropped 11 bases and J dropped 10; count of bases not matched to a gene: 16. The CDR3: CAASRDRGEFGEQFF. The CDR3 DNA reads TGTGCCGCCTCACGGGACAGGGGGGAGTTTGGGGAGCAGTTCTTC.

V usage is TRBV7-9 and J usage is TRBJ2-3; no reliable D call. The CDR3 contains 14 residues. Per the germline V gene, CDR1 is SEHNR and CDR2 is FQNEAQ (reference sequence). Trimming removed 5 bases at V and 4 bases at J, with 13 bases between. CDR3 in DNA: TGTGCCAGCAGCCCAACCAAGGTGCCAGATACGCAGTATTTT. It yields the protein CASSPTKVPDTQYF.

This chain joins TRBV5-1 and TRBJ1-4; 7 bases are a match to TRBD1. CDR1 is SGHRS and CDR2 is YFSETQ in the germline V gene. The J segment lost 4 bases and the V segment lost 3 bases, leaving 3 bases of the junction unmatched. The CDR3 loop spans 14 amino acids. The CDR3 spells CASSSGQINEKLFF. Written as DNA, the CDR3 is TGCGCCAGCAGCTCGGGACAGATTAATGAAAAACTGTTTTTT.

The V and J genes are TRBV7-9 and TRBJ2-1; 11 bases agree with TRBD2. Germline CDR1 reads SEHNR; CDR2 reads FQNEAQ (reference sequence). The CDR3 extends over 16 amino acids. V gave up 1 base and J gave up 4 bases; unmatched junction bases: 3. DNA of the CDR3: TGTGCCAGCAGCTTAGGTATAGCGGGAGGGTACAATGAGCAGTTCTTC. Translation gives CASSLGIAGGYNEQFF.